This TCR beta chain was sequenced in a study of blood T cell repertoires in COVID-19. On the study more broadly: Sources were T cells, B-cell-depleted T cells, or PBMCs; the material itself was cDNA or gDNA.

Sequencing was performed with immunoSEQ multiplex PCR; in TCRdb, only in-frame clones are kept and a portion is missing. This sample has 110,000 or so clones; 70% to 85% occur once, and the top ten carry 1.5% to 2%. The sequenced sample consisted of peripheral blood. This TCR derives from a woman in her 40s with acute or convalescent COVID-19.

CDR3 protein: CASSLPGGSKNIQYF. CDR3 DNA sequence: TGTGCCAGCAGTCTCCCGGGGGGCTCCAAAAACATTCAGTACTTC. The chain carries TRBV6-6 and TRBJ2-4; a weak D match, TRBD2 (7 bases). In germline, CDR1 is MNHNY, CDR2 SVGAGI (reference sequence). Trimming pared 5 bases from V and 2 bases from J, leaving 13 bases between. The CDR3 contains 15 residues.